The next 15 T cell receptor beta chains were all read from a single sample in a study of shared clonotypes between healthy human individuals. Clones were sequenced by immunoSEQ multiplex PCR, and TCRdb holds only the in-frame ones, with some missing. The sample records 2 million to 2.5 million clones, roughly 90% being singletons. Sequences were obtained from naive CD4+ T cells from PBMCs. The subset: CD45RA+ positively selected. The source of these receptors is a young man in good health. Some clones in this sample may be carry-over from other donors' samples.

On this clone: Other DNA sequences within the sample encode an identical CDR3. The rearrangement joins TRBV7-2 to TRBJ1-2; D is unclear. Germline CDR1 reads SGHTA; CDR2 reads FQGNSA. The CDR3 sequence is 14 residues long. With 1 base removed from V and 0 bases from J, the gap between germline ends came to 6 bases. Here the CDR3 DNA reads TGTGCCAGCAGCTTAGGGGCAGCTAACTATGGCTACACCTTC. It specifies CASSLGAANYGYTF.

The V and J genes are TRBV27 and TRBJ1-5; D is unresolved. Germline V gene sequence: CDR1 MNHEY, CDR2 SMNVEV (reference sequence). The CDR3 is 16 residues long. Between the trimmed V and J ends, which lost 3 bases and 0 bases, there was a span of 12 bases. Here the CDR3 DNA reads TGTGCCAGCAGTTTCGGCAGACCTTATAGCAATCAGCCCCAGCATTTT. Encoded protein: CASSFGRPYSNQPQHF.

The V gene is TRBV28, the J gene TRBJ2-2; 7 positions match TRBD1. Germline V lookup: CDR1 MDHEN, CDR2 SYDVKM. The CDR3 totals 15 residues. The trim removed 8 bases at V and 8 bases at J, leaving 14 bases unmatched. The CDR3 spells CASRDRALLSGELFF. The DNA for the CDR3 is TGTGCCAGCCGAGACAGGGCTTTATTATCAGGGGAGCTGTTTTTT.

The V and J genes are TRBV19 and TRBJ2-3; 12 bases match TRBD2. The germline V gene has CDR1 LNHDA and CDR2 SQIVND (reference sequence). CDR3 length equals 16 residues. J lost 4 bases, V lost 7 bases, and 9 bases had no gene match. Written as DNA, the CDR3 is TGTGCCAGTAAAGGGCTAGCGGGAGGGCAGGCAGATACGCAGTATTTT. Its protein product is CASKGLAGGQADTQYF.

The chain is built from TRBV9 and TRBJ2-1; 8 bases agree with TRBD2. Germline V gives CDR1 SGDLS, CDR2 YYNGEE. The V gene end was trimmed by 4 bases and the J gene end by 7 bases; junction bases not matched to a gene: 10. CDR3 length equals 15 residues. This CDR3 reads CASSPHGERENEQFF. The CDR3 DNA reads TGTGCCAGCAGCCCCCACGGGGAGCGGGAGAATGAGCAGTTCTTC.

The chain uses TRBV28 and TRBJ2-3; 8 bases match TRBD2. The CDR3 runs to 12 residues. Germline CDR1 and CDR2: MDHEN and SYDVKM. The ends lost 4 bases at V and 14 bases at J; junction bases unmatched: 8. CDR3 sequence: CASSYSGSPRYF. The CDR3 DNA reads as TGTGCCAGCAGTTACAGCGGGAGTCCTAGGTATTTT.

As for this clone: Germline is not matched at one junction end, which may reflect a read error. The chain uses TRBV4-2 and TRBJ1-2; the D is unclear. Germline CDR1 reads LGHNA; CDR2 reads YNFKEQ. This CDR3 comprises 14 residues. The CDR3 DNA is TGTGCCAGCGGCCAAGAGTTAATATCCTATGGCTACACCTTC. The encoded protein is CASGQELISYGYTF.

Concerning this clone itself: At the DNA level, this CDR3 is encoded by other sequences in the same sample as well. V usage is TRBV29-1 and J usage is TRBJ1-5, with D tentatively TRBD1 (6 bases). Trimming removed 4 bases at V and 0 bases at J, with 7 bases between. This CDR3 region has 13 residues. The germline gives CDR1 SQVTM, CDR2 ANQGSEA. The CDR3 coding sequence is TGCAGCGTTGGAGGGGGTAGCAATCAGCCCCAGCATTTT. Translated: CSVGGGSNQPQHF.

This clone appeared a single time. This chain uses TRBV18 with TRBJ1-5; the match to TRBD1 covers 9 bases. J gave up 2 bases and V 6 bases, and 14 bases lay outside the gene matches. Looked up from germline, CDR1 is KGHSH and CDR2 is LQKENI. The CDR3 has 18 amino acids. In DNA, the CDR3 is TGTGCCAGCTCGCACCCCATCCGGGACAGGGAATGCAATCAGCCCCAGCATTTT. Its translation is CASSHPIRDRECNQPQHF.

Written as DNA, the CDR3 is TGTGCCAGCAGTAACAAAGGGGGCTACACCTTC. This encodes CASSNKGGYTF. V and J are TRBV28 and TRBJ1-2; D is unclear. V lost 5 bases and J lost 8, with 9 bases in between. The CDR3 is 11 amino acids. CDR1 and CDR2 from the germline V gene are MDHEN and SYDVKM.

The chain couples TRBV19 to TRBJ1-5; 7 nucleotides line up with TRBD1. The V and J ends lost 9 bases and 8 bases, in that order; junction bases with no gene match: 13. The CDR3 length is 14 residues. Per the germline V gene, CDR1 is LNHDA and CDR2 is SQIVND (reference sequence). As DNA, the CDR3 is TGTGCCAGCGATGTGACAGGGAGGGAAGAGCCCCAGCATTTT. Amino acids: CASDVTGREEPQHF.

This sequence joins TRBV19 and TRBJ2-1; D is uncertain. Germline CDR1 is LNHDA and CDR2 is SQIVND (reference sequence). The CDR3 is 14 amino acids. Trimming cost V 3 bases and J 6 bases, with 12 bases left between them. CDR3 sequence (DNA): TGTGCCAGTAGTATGAGTGCGCATGTCAATGAGCAGTTCTTC. Encoded protein: CASSMSAHVNEQFF.

This clone was detected only a few times. This sample also contains other DNA sequences that code for the same CDR3. The V and J genes are TRBV7-2 and TRBJ2-7, with 10 positions matching TRBD1. CDR3 length equals 15 residues. V was clipped by 2 bases and J by 2 bases; unmatched bases: 3. Germline-derived CDR1 and CDR2 are SGHTA and FQGNSA. This chain's CDR3 is CASSLRTGGAYEQYF. Here the CDR3 DNA reads TGTGCCAGCAGCTTACGGACAGGGGGGGCCTACGAGCAGTACTTC.

Only one count was recorded for this clone. This chain links TRBV2 with TRBJ2-2; maybe TRBD2 (5 bases). V was pared by 4 bases and J by 5 bases, with 11 bases between. This CDR3 contains 14 residues. Germline V CDR1 and CDR2: SNHLY, FYNNEI. The CDR3 bases are TGTGCCAGCAGTGGGACTGTCGCGACCGGGGAGCTGTTTTTT. Amino acid sequence: CASSGTVATGELFF.

This chain uses TRBV9 with TRBJ1-2; weak D call: TRBD1 (6 bases). V was clipped by 0 bases and J by 2 bases, with 14 bases between them. The germline gives CDR1 SGDLS, CDR2 YYNGEE. The CDR3 sequence is 16 residues long. CDR3 nucleotide sequence: TGTGCCAGCAGCGTAGGGACCTGGACAGAGAACTATGGCTACACCTTC. As protein: CASSVGTWTENYGYTF.